This TCR beta chain was sequenced for a study of T cells in Graves' hyperthyroidism and ophthalmopathy. Study-wide findings and caveats: The model foresaw ophthalmopathy a median about 6.5 months prior to onset. Researchers found most expanded thyroid clonotypes above 0.001 in blood as well.

Authors of the study amplified TCR beta CDR3 regions from RNA transcripts. First-round RT-PCR of the TCR CDR3 relied on the HTBI primer set. In TCRdb, the multiplex PCR reads were re-called with MiXCR into one record per CDR3 protein. The sample holds 500,000 to 600,000 distinct CDR3 sequences; approximately 48% are singletons and the top ten take about 45%. With regard to this clonotype: The antigen remains undetermined.

Diagnosing involved the use of clinical symptoms, serum thyroxine and TRAb, thyroid ultrasound and orbital computed tomography. This CDR3 contains 16 residues. Germline values: CDR1 SGHTA, CDR2 FQGNSA. Trimming took 6 bases from V and 7 from J; bases not matched to a gene: 13. This sequence was found in an adult woman with Graves' disease, either hyperthyroidism or ophthalmopathy (not recorded which). The chain joins TRBV7-2 to TRBJ1-5; 9 positions agree with TRBD1. Sequenced input: peripheral blood or thyroid tissue (not recorded which). CDR3 protein: CASSNSRTGANQPQHF. DNA for the CDR3: TGTGCCAGCAGTAATAGCCGGACAGGGGCAAACCAGCCCCAGCATTTT.